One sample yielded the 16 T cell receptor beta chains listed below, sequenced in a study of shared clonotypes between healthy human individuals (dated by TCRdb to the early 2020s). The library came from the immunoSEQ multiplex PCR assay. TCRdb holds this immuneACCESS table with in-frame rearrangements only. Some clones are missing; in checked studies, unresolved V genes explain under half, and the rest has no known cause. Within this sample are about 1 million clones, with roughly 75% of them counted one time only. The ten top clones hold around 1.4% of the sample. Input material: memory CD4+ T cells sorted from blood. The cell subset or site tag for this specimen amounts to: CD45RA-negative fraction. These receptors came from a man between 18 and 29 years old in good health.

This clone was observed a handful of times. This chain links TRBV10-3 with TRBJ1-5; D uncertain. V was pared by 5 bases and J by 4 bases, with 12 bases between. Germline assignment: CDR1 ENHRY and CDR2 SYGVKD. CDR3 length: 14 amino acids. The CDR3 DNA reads TGTGCCATCAGTAACAACATGGGAAATCAGCCCCAGCATTTT. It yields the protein CAISNNMGNQPQHF.

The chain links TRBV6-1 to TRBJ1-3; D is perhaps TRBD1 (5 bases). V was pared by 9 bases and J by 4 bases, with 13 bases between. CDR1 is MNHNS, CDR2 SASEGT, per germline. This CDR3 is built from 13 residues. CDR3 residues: CASFHSGGNTIYF. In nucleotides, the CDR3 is TGTGCCAGTTTTCATTCAGGGGGAAACACCATATATTTT.

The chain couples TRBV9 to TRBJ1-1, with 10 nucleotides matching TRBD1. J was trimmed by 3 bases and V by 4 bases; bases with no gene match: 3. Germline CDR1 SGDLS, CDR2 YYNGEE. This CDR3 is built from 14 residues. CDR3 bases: TGTGCCAGCAGCTTTGGACAGGGGGACACTGAAGCTTTCTTT. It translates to CASSFGQGDTEAFF.

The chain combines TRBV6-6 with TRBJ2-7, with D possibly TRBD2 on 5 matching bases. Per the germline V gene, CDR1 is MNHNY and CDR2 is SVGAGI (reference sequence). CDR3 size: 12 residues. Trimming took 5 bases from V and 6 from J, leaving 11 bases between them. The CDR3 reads CASSQSSIEQYF. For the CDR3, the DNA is TGTGCCAGCAGTCAGTCTAGCATCGAGCAGTACTTC.

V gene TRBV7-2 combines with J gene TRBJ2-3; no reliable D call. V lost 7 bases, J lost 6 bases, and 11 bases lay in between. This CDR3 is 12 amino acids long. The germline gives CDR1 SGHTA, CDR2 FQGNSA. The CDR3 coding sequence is TGTGCCAGCACGAAACTCTCGGATACGCAGTATTTT. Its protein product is CASTKLSDTQYF.

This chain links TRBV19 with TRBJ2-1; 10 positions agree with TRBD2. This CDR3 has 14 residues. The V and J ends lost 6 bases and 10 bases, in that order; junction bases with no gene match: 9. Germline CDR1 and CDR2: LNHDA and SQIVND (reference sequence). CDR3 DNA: TGTGCCAGTAGGGTAGCGGGAGGTACGCGAGAGCAGTTCTTC. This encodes CASRVAGGTREQFF.

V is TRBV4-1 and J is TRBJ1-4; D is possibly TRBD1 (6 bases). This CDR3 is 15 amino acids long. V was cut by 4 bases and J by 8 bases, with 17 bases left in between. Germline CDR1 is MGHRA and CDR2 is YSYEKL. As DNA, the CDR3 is TGCGCCAGCAGCCGAAGTATCACAGGGATCGAAAAACTGTTTTTT. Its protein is CASSRSITGIEKLFF.

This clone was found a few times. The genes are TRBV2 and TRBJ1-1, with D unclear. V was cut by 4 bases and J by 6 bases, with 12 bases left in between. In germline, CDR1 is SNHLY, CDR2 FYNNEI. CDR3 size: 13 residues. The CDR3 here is CASSVISAAEAFF. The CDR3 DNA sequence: TGTGCCAGCAGTGTTATTTCTGCCGCTGAAGCTTTCTTT.

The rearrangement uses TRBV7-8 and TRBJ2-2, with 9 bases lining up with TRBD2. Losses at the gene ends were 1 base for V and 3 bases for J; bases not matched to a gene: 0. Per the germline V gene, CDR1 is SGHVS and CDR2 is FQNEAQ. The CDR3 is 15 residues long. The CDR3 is CASSLGTSDTGELFF. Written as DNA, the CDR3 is TGTGCCAGCAGCTTAGGGACTAGCGACACCGGGGAGCTGTTTTTT.

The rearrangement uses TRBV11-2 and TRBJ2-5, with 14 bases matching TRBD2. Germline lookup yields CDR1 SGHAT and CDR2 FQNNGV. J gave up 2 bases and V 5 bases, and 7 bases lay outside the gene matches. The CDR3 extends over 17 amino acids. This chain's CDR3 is CASSPGRLAGGQETQYF. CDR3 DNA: TGTGCCAGCAGCCCCGGGCGACTAGCGGGAGGGCAAGAGACCCAGTACTTC.

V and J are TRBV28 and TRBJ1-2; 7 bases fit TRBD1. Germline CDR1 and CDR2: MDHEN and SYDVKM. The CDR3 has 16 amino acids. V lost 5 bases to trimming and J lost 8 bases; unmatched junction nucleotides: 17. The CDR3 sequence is CASSPLRGLYPWGYTF. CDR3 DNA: TGTGCCAGCAGTCCCTTGAGGGGGCTTTACCCTTGGGGCTACACCTTC.

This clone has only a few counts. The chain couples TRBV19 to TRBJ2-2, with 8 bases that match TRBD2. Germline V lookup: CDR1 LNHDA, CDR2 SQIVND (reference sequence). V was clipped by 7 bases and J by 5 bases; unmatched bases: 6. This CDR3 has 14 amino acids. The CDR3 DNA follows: TGTGCCAGTAAATACGGGAGGGGTACCGGGGAGCTGTTTTTT. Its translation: CASKYGRGTGELFF.

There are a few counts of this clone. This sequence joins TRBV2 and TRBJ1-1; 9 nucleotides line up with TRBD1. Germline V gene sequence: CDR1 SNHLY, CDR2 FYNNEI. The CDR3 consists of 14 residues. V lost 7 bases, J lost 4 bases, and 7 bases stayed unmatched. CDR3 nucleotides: TGTGCCAGCATCTGGGACAGGGTGGGCACTGAAGCTTTCTTT. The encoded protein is CASIWDRVGTEAFF. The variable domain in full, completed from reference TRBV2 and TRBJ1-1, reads EPEVTQTPSHQVTQMGQEVILRCVPISNHLYFYWYRQILGQKVEFLVSFYNNEISEKSEIFDDQFSVERPDGSNFTLKIRSTKLEDSAMYFCASIWDRVGTEAFFGQGTRLTVV.

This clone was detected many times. In DNA form, the CDR3 reads TGTGCCGTGGGGGCTATAGGGGCGTCCTACAATGAGCAGTTCTTC. This encodes CAVGAIGASYNEQFF. V usage is TRBV19 and J usage is TRBJ2-1; TRBD1 is a possible D gene (6 bases). CDR1 and CDR2 from the germline V gene are LNHDA and SQIVND (reference sequence). Trimming pared 11 bases from V and 1 base from J, leaving 18 bases between. This CDR3 region has 15 residues. Full variable domain (outside the CDR3, taken from reference TRBV19 and TRBJ2-1): DGGITQSPKYLFRKEGQNVTLSCEQNLNHDAMYWYRQDPGQGLRLIYYSQIVNDFQKGDIAEGYSVSREKKESFPLTVTSAQKNPTAFYLCAVGAIGASYNEQFFGPGTRLTVL.

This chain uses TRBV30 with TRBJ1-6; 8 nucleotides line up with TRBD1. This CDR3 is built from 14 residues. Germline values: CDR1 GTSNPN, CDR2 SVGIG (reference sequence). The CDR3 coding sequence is TGTGCTCACGAGGACAGGGCAATGGATTCACCCCTCCACTTT. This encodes CAHEDRAMDSPLHF. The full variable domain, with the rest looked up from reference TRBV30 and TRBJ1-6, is SQTIHQWPATLVQPVGSPLSLECTVEGTSNPNLYWYRQAAGRGLQLLFYSVGIGQISSEVPQNLSASRPQDRQFILSSKKLLLSDSGFYLCAHEDRAMDSPLHFGNGTRLTVT.

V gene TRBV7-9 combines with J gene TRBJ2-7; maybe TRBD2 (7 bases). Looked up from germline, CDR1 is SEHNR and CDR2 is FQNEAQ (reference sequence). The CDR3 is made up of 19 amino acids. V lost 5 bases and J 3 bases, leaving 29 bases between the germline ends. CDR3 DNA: TGTGCCAGCAGCCGCCGTTCGACAGGAACGGGACTAAGTAGCTACGAGCAGTACTTC. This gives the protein CASSRRSTGTGLSSYEQYF.